This T cell receptor (beta chain) was recorded in a study of CD8+CD57+ T cells in acquired aplastic anemia. For the study at large: The sorted CD4+ and CD8+ cells yielded an average approximately 3.2 ug of DNA.

Template material for TCR beta VDJ and CDR3 profiling consisted of genomic DNA. TCRdb re-called the reads through MiXCR, storing one row per CDR3 protein. The sample gives about 260,000 distinct CDR3 sequences, 65% to 90% of which show up once; 40% to 50% is in the top ten. The CDR3 contains 13 residues when both ends are counted. From germline, CDR1 is SGHVS and CDR2 FQNEAQ. CD8+CD57+ cell expansion, shown by flow cytometry, had occurred in the patients selected for sequencing. General observations from the study: Some 31 shared CD8+ CDR3s appeared highly expressed within patients' immunodominant clones.

Note on this clonotype: Its specificity is not known. This CDR3 is missing its conserved last phenylalanine or tryptophan, likely due to a read error. The limits of the CDR3 on the DNA are not certain, so only TCRdb's listed CDR3 is given.

This clonotype was sampled from a human donor with aplastic anemia. Sequenced input: sorted CD4+, CD8+, or CD8+CD57+ T cells (not recorded which) from PBMCs. This sequence joins TRBV7-8 and TRBJ1-1; the table calls TRBD1, which could not be checked here. The CDR3 is CASSSTRGSEAQY.